One T cell receptor beta chain is described in this entry. What antigen it recognizes has not been identified. Nothing much larger sits one base from this clone, and base qualities are not available. This sample is part of a study of blood T cell repertoires in COVID-19 (dated by TCRdb to the early 2020s). The study in broad terms: Collaborator samples came from the United States, Italy and Spain and covered acute and convalescent phases of COVID-19. The repertoires were released in a freely available public database meant as a resource for research on the immune response to SARS-CoV-2. Sample metadata almost always included a de-identified subject ID, COVID-19 status, age in years and sex. The prospective study material was composed of cDNA or gDNA derived from T cells, B-cell-depleted T cells, or PBMCs. Where available, HLA class I and class II types were taken from metadata supplied by the sample provider and were not determined by assay-based typing. Samples were obtained from the ongoing ImmuneRACE study (first 160 participants) and from some 1,300 subjects provided by 6 global collaborators. The dataset comprised deeply sampled blood TCRbeta repertoires from subjects exposed to, actively infected with, or recovered from COVID-19.

CDR1 and CDR2 are read off the germline V gene (reference sequence) as LNHDA and SQIVND. The CDR3 goes from the cysteine to the phenylalanine over 14 residues. Of the read, only the CDR3 DNA is kept; its 42 bases are in frame from base 1. A distance of 10 bases separates the germline ends of V and J, which lose 3 bases and 4 bases respectively. The immunoSEQ Assay, a bias-controlled multiplex PCR, was used to amplify TCRbeta CDR3 regions from genomic DNA. Per the authors' processing: The number of nucleated cells in each sample was estimated from the amplification of reference gene primers within the assay. Sequence reads were collapsed and filtered to measure the absolute abundance of every unique TCRbeta CDR3 rearrangement. For each sample, productive Simpson clonality was calculated as the square root of Simpson's diversity index across productive rearrangements. Held by TCRdb, this immuneACCESS table contains in-frame sequences only and omits some clones. Under half of the omission traces to an unresolved V gene where checked; the cause of the rest is unknown. The D gene and trimming were derived from the DNA, and the V and J assignments and clone size from that table. This sample gives about 15,000 clones in total; 60% to 85% of them show up just once. The top ten clones comprise about 13% of the sample.

General conclusions and limits of the study: Clinical and demographic metadata were provided uncurated, with the amount varying by source and participant.

Collaborating institutions collected whole blood in K2EDTA tubes following their own protocols. For TCRbeta analysis, collaborators shipped samples as frozen whole blood, isolated PBMCs, or DNA extracted from either of those sample types. Sequences were obtained from peripheral blood. This chain joins TRBV19 to TRBJ1-3; the best D guess is TRBD1, with 5 bases matching. The sequence was collected from a man aged 60-69 years with acute or convalescent COVID-19. The CDR3 region has the sequence CASSIGGSGNTIYF. The DNA sequence follows: TGTGCCAGTAGTATCGGGGGTTCGGGAAACACCATATATTTT.